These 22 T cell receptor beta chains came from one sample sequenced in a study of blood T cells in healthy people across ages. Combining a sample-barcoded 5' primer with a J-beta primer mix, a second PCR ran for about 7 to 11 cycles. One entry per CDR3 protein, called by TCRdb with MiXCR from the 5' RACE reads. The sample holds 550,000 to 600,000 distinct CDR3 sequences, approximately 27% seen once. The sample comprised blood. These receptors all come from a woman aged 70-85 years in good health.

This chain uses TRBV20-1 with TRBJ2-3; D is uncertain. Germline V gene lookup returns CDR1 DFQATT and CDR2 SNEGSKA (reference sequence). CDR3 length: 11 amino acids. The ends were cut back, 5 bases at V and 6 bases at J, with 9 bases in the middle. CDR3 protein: CSAVLGDTQYF. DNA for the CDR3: TGCAGTGCTGTCCTGGGGGATACGCAGTATTTT.

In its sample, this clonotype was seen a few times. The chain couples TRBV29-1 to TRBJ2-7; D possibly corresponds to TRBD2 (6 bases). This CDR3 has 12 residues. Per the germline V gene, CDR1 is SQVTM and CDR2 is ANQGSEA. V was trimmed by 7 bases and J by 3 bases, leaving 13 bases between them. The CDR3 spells CSAGDDIYEQYF. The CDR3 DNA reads TGCAGCGCGGGGGATGATATCTACGAGCAGTACTTC.

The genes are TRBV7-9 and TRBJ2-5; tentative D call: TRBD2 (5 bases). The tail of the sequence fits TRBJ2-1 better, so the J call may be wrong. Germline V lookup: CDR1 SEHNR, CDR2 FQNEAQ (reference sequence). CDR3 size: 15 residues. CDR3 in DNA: TGTGCCAGCCCTGCCGGGGTCACGGGGTACAATGAGCAGTTCTTC. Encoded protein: CASPAGVTGYNEQFF.

The CDR3 DNA follows: TGCAGTGCTGGGGGACTTGTCCAAGAGACCCAGTACTTC. Its translation is CSAGGLVQETQYF. V usage is TRBV20-1 and J usage is TRBJ2-5, with D possibly matching TRBD2 (6 bases). This CDR3 spans 13 amino acids. Looked up from germline, CDR1 is DFQATT and CDR2 is SNEGSKA (reference sequence). V was cut by 5 bases and J by 1 base, with 11 bases left in between.

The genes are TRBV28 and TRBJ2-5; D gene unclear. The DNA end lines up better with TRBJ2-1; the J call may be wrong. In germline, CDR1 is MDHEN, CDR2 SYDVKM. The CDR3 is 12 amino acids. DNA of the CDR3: TGTGCCAGCAGTTTATCCAGACACGAGCAGTTCTTC. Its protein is CASSLSRHEQFF.

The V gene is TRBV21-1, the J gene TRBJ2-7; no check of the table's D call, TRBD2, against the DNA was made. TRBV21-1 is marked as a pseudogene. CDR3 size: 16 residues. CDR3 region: CASSLTPRLEAYEQYF. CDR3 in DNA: TGTGCCAGCAGCCTTACGCCCAGACTAGAGGCCTACGAGCAGTACTTC.

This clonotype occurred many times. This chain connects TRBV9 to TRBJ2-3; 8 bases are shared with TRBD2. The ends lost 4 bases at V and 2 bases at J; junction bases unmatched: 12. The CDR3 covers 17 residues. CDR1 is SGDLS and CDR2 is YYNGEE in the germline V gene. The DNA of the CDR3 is TGTGCCAGCAGCTCCCATCGGGTTAGCGGGGCCACAGATACGCAGTATTTT. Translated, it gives CASSSHRVSGATDTQYF.

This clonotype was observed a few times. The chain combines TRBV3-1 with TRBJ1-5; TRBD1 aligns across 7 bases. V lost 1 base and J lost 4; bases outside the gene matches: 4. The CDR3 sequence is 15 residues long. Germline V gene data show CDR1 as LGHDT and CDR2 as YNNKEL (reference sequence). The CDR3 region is CASSQGPGGNQPQHF. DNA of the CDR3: TGTGCCAGCAGCCAAGGGCCAGGGGGAAATCAGCCCCAGCATTTT.

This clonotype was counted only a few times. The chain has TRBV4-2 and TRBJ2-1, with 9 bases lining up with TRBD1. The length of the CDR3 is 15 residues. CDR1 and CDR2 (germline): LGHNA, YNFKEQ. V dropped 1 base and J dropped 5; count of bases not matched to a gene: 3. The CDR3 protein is CASSQGDRENNEQFF. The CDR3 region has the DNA TGTGCCAGCAGCCAAGGGGACAGGGAAAACAATGAGCAGTTCTTC.

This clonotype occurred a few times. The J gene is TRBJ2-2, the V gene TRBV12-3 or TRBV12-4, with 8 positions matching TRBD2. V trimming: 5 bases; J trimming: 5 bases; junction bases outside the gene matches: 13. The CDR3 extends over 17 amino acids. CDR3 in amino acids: CASSGSAGVVLTGELFF. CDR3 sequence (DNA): TGTGCCAGCAGTGGATCAGCGGGGGTGGTTCTTACCGGGGAGCTGTTTTTT.

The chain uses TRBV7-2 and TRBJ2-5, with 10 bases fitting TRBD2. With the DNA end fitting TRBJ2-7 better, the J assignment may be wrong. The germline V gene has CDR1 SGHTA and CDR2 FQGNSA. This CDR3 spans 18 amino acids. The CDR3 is CASSLVIGVSGGIYEQYF. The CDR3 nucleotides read TGTGCCAGCAGCTTAGTTATCGGGGTTAGCGGGGGGATATACGAGCAGTACTTC.

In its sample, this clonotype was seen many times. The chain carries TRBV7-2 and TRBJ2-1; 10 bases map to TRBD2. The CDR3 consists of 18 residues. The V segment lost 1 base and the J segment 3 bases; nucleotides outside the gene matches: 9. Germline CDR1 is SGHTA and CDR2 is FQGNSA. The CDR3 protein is CASSLGGLAGAHYNEQFF. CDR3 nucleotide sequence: TGTGCCAGCAGCTTAGGAGGCCTAGCGGGGGCCCACTACAATGAGCAGTTCTTC.

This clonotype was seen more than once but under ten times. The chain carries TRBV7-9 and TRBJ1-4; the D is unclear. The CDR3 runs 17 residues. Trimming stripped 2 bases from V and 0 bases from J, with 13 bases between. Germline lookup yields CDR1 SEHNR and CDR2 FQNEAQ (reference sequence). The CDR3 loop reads CASSLRFRHTTNEKLFF. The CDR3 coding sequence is TGTGCCAGCAGCTTAAGATTCCGGCATACAACTAATGAAAAACTGTTTTTT.

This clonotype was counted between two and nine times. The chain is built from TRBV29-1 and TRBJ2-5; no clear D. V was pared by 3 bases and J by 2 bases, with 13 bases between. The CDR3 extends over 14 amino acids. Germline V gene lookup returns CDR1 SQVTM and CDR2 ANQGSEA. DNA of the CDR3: TGCAGCGTTGAGTGGGGTGGGCGGCAAGAGACCCAGTACTTC. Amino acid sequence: CSVEWGGRQETQYF.

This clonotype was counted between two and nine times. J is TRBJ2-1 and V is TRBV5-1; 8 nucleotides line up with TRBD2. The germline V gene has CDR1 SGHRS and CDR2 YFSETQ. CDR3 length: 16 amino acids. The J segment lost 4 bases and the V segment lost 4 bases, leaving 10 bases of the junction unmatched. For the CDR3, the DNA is TGCGCCAGCAGCCCCGGAGCGGGGGTGCGTTACAATGAGCAGTTCTTC. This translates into CASSPGAGVRYNEQFF.

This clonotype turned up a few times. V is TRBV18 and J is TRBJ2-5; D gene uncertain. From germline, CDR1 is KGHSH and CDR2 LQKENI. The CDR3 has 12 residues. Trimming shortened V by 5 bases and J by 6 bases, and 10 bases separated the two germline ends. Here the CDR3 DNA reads TGTGCCAGCTCAACCACCGGGCAGACCCAGTACTTC. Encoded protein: CASSTTGQTQYF. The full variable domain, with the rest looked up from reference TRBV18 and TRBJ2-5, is NAGVMQNPRHLVRRRGQEARLRCSPMKGHSHVYWYRQLPEEGLKFMVYLQKENIIDESGMPKERFSAEFPKEGPSILRIQQVVRGDSAAYFCASSTTGQTQYFGPGTRLLVL.

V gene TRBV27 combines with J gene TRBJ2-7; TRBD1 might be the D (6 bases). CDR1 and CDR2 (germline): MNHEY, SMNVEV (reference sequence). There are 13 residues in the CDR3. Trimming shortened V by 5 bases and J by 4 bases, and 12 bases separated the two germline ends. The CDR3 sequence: CASSPDRPYEQYF. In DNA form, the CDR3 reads TGTGCCAGCAGTCCGGACAGACCTTACGAGCAGTACTTC.

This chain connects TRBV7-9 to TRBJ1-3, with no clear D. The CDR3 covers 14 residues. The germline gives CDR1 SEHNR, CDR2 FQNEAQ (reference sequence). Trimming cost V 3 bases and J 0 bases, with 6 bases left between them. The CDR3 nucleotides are TGTGCCAGCAGCTTCCCAAACTCTGGAAACACCATATATTTT. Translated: CASSFPNSGNTIYF.

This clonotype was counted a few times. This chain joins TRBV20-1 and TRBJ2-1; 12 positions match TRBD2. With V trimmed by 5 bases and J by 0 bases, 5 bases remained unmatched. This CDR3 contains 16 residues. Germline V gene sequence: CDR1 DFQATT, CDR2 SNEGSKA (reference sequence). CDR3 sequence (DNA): TGCAGTGCTCCTAGCGGGGGGGCGAGCTCCTACAATGAGCAGTTCTTC. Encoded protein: CSAPSGGASSYNEQFF.

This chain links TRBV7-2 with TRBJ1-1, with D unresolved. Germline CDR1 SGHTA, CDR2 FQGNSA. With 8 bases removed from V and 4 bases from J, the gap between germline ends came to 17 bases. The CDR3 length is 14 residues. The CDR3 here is CASGPLSSSTEAFF. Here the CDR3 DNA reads TGTGCCAGCGGCCCCCTTAGTTCCAGCACTGAAGCTTTCTTT.

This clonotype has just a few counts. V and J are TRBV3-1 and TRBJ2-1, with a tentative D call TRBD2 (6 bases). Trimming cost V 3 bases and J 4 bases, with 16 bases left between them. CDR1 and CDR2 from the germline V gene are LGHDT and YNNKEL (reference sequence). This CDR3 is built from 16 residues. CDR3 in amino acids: CASSQSLGGRYNEQFF. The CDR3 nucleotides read TGTGCCAGCAGCCAGAGTTTGGGGGGACGATACAATGAGCAGTTCTTC.

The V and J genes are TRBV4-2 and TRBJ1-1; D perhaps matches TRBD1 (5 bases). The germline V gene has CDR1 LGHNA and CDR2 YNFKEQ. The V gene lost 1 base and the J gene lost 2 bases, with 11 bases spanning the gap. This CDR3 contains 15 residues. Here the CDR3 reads CASSQVGDRNTEAFF. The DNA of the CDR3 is TGTGCCAGCAGCCAAGTCGGAGACAGAAACACTGAAGCTTTCTTT.